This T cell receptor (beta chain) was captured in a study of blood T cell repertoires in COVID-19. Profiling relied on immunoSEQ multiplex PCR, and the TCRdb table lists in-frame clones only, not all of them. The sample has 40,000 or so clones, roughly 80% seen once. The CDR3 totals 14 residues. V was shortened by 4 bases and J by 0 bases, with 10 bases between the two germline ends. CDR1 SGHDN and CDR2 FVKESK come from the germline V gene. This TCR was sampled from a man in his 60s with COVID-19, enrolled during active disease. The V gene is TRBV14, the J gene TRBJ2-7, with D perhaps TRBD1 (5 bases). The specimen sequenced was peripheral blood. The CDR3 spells CASSRQSYSYEQYF. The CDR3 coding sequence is TGTGCCAGCAGCCGACAGAGTTACTCCTACGAGCAGTACTTC.